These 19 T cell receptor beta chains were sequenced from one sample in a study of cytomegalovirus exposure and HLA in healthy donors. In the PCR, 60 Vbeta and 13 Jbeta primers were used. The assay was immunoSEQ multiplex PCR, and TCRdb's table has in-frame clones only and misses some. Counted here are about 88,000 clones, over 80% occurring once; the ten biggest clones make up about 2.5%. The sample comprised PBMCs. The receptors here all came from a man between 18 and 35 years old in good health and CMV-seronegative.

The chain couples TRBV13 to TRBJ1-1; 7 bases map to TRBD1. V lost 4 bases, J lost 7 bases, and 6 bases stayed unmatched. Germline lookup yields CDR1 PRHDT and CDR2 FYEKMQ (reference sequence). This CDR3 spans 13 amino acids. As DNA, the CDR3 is TGTGCCAGCAGCTCGGGGACAGACATTGAAGCTTTCTTT. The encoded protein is CASSSGTDIEAFF.

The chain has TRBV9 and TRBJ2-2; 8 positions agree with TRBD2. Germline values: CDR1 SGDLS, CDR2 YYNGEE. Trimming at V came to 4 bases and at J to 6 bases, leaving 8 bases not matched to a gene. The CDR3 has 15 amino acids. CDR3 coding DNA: TGTGCCAGCAGCCTTATCCGGGAGGGGGCCGGGGAGCTGTTTTTT. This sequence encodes CASSLIREGAGELFF. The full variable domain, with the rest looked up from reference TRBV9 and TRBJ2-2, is DSGVTQTPKHLITATGQRVTLRCSPRSGDLSVYWYQQSLDQGLQFLIQYYNGEERAKGNILERFSAQQFPDLHSELNLSSLELGDSALYFCASSLIREGAGELFFGEGSRLTVL.

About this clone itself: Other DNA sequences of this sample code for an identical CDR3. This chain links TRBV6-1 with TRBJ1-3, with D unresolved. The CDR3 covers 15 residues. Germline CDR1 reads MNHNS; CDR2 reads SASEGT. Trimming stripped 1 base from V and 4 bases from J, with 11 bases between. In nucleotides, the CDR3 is TGTGCCAGCAGTGAAGATCCGTTCTCCGGAAACACCATATATTTT. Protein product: CASSEDPFSGNTIYF.

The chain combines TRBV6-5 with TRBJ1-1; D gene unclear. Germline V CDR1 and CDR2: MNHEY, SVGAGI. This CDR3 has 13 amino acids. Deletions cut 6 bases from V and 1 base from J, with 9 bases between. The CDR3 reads CASRLARNTEAFF. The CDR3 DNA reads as TGTGCCAGCAGACTTGCAAGGAACACTGAAGCTTTCTTT.

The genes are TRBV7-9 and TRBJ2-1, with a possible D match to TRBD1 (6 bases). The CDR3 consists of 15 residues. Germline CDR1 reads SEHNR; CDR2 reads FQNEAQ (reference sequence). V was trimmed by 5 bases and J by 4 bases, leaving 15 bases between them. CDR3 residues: CASSGTRGYYNEQFF. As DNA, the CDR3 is TGTGCCAGCAGCGGAACTAGGGGGTATTACAATGAGCAGTTCTTC. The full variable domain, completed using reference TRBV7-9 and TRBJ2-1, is DTGVSQNPRHKITKRGQNVTFRCDPISEHNRLYWYRQTLGQGPEFLTYFQNEAQLEKSRLLSDRFSAERPKGSFSTLEIQRTEQGDSAMYLCASSGTRGYYNEQFFGPGTRLTVL.

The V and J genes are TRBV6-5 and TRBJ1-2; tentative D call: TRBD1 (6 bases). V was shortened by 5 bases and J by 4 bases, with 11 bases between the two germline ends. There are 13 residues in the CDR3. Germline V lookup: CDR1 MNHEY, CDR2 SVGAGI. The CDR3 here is CASSEDSRYGYTF. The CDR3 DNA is TGTGCCAGCAGTGAGGACAGCCGCTATGGCTACACCTTC.

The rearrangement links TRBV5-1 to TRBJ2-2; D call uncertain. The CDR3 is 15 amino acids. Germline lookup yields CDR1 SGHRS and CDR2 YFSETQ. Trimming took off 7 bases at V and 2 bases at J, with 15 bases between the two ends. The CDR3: CASRVAISNTGELFF. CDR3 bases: TGCGCCAGCCGGGTCGCCATTAGTAACACCGGGGAGCTGTTTTTT.

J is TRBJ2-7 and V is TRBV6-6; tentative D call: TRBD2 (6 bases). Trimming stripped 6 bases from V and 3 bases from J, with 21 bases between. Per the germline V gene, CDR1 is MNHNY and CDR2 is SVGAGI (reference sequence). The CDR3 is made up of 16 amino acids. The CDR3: CASSQSKGGSLYEQYF. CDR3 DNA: TGTGCCAGCAGCCAATCCAAAGGAGGGAGCCTCTACGAGCAGTACTTC.

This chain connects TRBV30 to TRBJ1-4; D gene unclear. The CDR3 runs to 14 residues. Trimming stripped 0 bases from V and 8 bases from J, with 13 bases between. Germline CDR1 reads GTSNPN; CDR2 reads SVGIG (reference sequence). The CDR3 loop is CAWSVLTGGEKLFF. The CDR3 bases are TGTGCCTGGAGTGTACTGACGGGAGGAGAAAAACTGTTTTTT.

The CDR3 spells CASSHGLAIGEQYF. In DNA form, the CDR3 reads TGTGCCAGCAGCCATGGACTAGCGATTGGGGAGCAGTACTTC. The chain employs TRBV7-9 and TRBJ2-7; 9 bases are shared with TRBD2. Germline CDR1 SEHNR, CDR2 FQNEAQ (reference sequence). CDR3 size: 14 residues. J lost 7 bases, V lost 5 bases, and 9 bases had no gene match.

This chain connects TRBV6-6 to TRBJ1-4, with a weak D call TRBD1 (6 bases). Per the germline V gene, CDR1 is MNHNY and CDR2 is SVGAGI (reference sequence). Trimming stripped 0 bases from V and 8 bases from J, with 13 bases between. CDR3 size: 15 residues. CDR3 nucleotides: TGTGCCAGCAGTTACTCAGGGGGAAGGGGCGAAAAACTGTTTTTT. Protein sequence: CASSYSGGRGEKLFF.

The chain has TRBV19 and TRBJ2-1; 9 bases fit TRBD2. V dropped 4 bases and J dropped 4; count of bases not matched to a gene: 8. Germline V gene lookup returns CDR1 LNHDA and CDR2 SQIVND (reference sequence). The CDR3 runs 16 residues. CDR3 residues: CASSTPAGGGYNEQFF. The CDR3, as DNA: TGTGCCAGTAGTACCCCTGCGGGAGGGGGATACAATGAGCAGTTCTTC.

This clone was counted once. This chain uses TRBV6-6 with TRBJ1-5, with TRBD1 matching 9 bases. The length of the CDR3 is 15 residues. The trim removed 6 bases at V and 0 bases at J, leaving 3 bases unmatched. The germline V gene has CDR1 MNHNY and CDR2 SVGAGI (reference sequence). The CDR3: CASRWTGDSNQPQHF. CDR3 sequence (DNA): TGTGCCAGCAGATGGACAGGGGATAGCAATCAGCCCCAGCATTTT.

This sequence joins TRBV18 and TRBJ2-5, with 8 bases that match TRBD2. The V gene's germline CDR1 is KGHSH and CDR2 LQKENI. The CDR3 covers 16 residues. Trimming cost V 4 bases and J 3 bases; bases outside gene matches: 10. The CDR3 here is CASSQVAGPKKETQYF. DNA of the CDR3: TGTGCCAGCTCACAGGTAGCGGGGCCGAAGAAAGAGACCCAGTACTTC. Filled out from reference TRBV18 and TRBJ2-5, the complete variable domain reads NAGVMQNPRHLVRRRGQEARLRCSPMKGHSHVYWYRQLPEEGLKFMVYLQKENIIDESGMPKERFSAEFPKEGPSILRIQQVVRGDSAAYFCASSQVAGPKKETQYFGPGTRLLVL.

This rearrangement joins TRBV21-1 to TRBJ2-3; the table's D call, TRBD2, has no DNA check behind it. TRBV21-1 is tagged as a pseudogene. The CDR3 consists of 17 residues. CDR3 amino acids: CASSKALAGGITDTQYF. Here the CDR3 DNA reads TGTGCCAGCAGCAAAGCCCTAGCGGGAGGAATCACAGATACGCAGTATTTT.

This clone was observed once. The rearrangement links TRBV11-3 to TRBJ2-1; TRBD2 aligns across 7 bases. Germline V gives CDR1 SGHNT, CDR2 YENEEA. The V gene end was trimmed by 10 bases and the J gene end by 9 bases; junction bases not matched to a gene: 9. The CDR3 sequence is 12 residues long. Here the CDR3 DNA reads TGTGCCACCTCTTTGGGGGGGGGTGAGCAGTTCTTC. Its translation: CATSLGGGEQFF.

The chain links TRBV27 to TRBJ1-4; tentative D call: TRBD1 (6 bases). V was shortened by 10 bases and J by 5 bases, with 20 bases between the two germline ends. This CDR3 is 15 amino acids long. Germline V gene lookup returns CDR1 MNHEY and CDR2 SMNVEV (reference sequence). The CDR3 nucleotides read TGTGCCACCGCTCCGGGGGGGGGCCACAATGAAAAACTGTTTTTT. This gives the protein CATAPGGGHNEKLFF.

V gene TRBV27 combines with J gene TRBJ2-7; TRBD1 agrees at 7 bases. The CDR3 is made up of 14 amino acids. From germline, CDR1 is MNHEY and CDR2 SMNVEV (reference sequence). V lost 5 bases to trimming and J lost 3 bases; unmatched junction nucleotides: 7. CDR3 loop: CASSRTGRNYEQYF. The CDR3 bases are TGTGCCAGCAGTCGGACAGGTAGGAACTACGAGCAGTACTTC.

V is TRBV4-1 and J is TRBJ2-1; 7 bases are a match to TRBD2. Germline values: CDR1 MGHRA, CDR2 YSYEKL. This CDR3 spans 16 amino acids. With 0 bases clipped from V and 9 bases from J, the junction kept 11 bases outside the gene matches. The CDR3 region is CASSQEITGAGSEQFF. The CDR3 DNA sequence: TGCGCCAGCAGCCAAGAAATAACGGGAGCGGGAAGTGAGCAGTTCTTC.